These 10 T cell receptor beta chains were sequenced from one sample in a study of blood T cell repertoires in COVID-19. Measured with immunoSEQ multiplex PCR; TCRdb has only the in-frame clones, and not every one. The repertoire consists of 75,000 or so clones, with less than 90% occurring once and the leading ten covering over 5.5%. The sample was peripheral blood. These receptors were taken from a man in his fifties or sixties with active or convalescent COVID-19.

CDR3 sequence: CASSQAPGTYNQPQHF. The CDR3 nucleotides are TGCGCCAGCAGCCAAGCTCCCGGGACATATAATCAGCCCCAGCATTTT. This chain uses TRBV4-1 with TRBJ1-5, with D possibly being TRBD1 (6 bases). This CDR3 spans 16 amino acids. Trimming removed 1 base at V and 4 bases at J, with 14 bases between. CDR1 and CDR2 from the germline V gene are MGHRA and YSYEKL.

The CDR3 reads CASTGTGGYYEQYF. CDR3 DNA: TGTGCCAGCACCGGAACAGGGGGCTACTACGAGCAGTACTTC. The genes are TRBV7-2 and TRBJ2-7, with 9 bases aligning to TRBD1. The CDR3 sequence is 14 residues long. Germline V gene lookup returns CDR1 SGHTA and CDR2 FQGNSA. Unmatched junction bases numbered 7, after V lost 7 bases and J lost 3 bases.

The chain combines TRBV5-6 with TRBJ1-5, with D perhaps matching TRBD1 (6 bases). This CDR3 spans 14 amino acids. Per germline, CDR1 SGHDT and CDR2 YYEEEE. V lost 3 bases to trimming and J lost 5 bases, with 12 bases between them. The DNA for the CDR3 is TGTGCCAGCAGCTCACAGGGAAGCTATCAGCCCCAGCATTTT. This encodes CASSSQGSYQPQHF.

The chain is built from TRBV7-2 and TRBJ1-3; 9 bases agree with TRBD1. CDR1 is SGHTA and CDR2 is FQGNSA in the germline V gene. CDR3 length: 16 residues. J gave up 3 bases and V 5 bases, and 8 bases lay outside the gene matches. The CDR3, as DNA: TGTGCCAGCAGCGCCCAGGGACAGGGTCGTGGAAACACCATATATTTT. Its translation is CASSAQGQGRGNTIYF.

The gene calls are TRBV7-6 and TRBJ2-2, with 10 bases lining up with TRBD2. CDR1 is SGHVS, CDR2 FNYEAQ, per germline. The CDR3 is made up of 16 amino acids. Unmatched junction bases numbered 0, after V lost 1 base and J lost 1 base. The DNA of the CDR3 is TGTGCCAGCAGCTTAGTAGCGGGGGGGAACACCGGGGAGCTGTTTTTT. This gives the protein CASSLVAGGNTGELFF. Based on the CDR3 plus reference TRBV7-6 and TRBJ2-2, the full variable domain is GAGVSQSPRYKVTKRGQDVALRCDPISGHVSLYWYRQALGQGPEFLTYFNYEAQQDKSGLPNDRFSAERPEGSISTLTIQRTEQRDSAMYRCASSLVAGGNTGELFFGEGSRLTVL.

This clone was observed a single time. The chain recombines TRBV7-8 with TRBJ2-3, with TRBD2 identical over 10 bases. CDR1 and CDR2 from the germline V gene are SGHVS and FQNEAQ. The J segment lost 0 bases and the V segment lost 3 bases, leaving 6 bases of the junction unmatched. The CDR3 length is 17 residues. The CDR3 here is CASSFSSGGPSTDTQYF. CDR3 coding DNA: TGTGCCAGCAGCTTTTCTAGCGGGGGACCTAGCACAGATACGCAGTATTTT.

J is TRBJ2-5 and V is TRBV2, with 9 bases that match TRBD1. V lost 9 bases to trimming and J lost 2 bases; unmatched junction nucleotides: 10. This CDR3 spans 15 amino acids. Germline V lookup: CDR1 SNHLY, CDR2 FYNNEI. CDR3 coding DNA: TGTGCCAGGACTACCGGGACAGGGCGTCAAGAGACCCAGTACTTC. Amino acids: CARTTGTGRQETQYF.

The CDR3 reads CASSSPGTRVATNEKLFF. The DNA of the CDR3 is TGTGCCAGCAGCAGCCCCGGGACACGAGTTGCAACTAATGAAAAACTGTTTTTT. The chain couples TRBV11-2 to TRBJ1-4; D possibly corresponds to TRBD1 (6 bases). Trimming pared 5 bases from V and 0 bases from J, leaving 19 bases between. Germline V gives CDR1 SGHAT, CDR2 FQNNGV. The CDR3 has 18 residues. The variable domain in full, completed from reference TRBV11-2 and TRBJ1-4, reads EAGVAQSPRYKIIEKRQSVAFWCNPISGHATLYWYQQILGQGPKLLIQFQNNGVVDDSQLPKDRFSAERLKGVDSTLKIQPAKLEDSAVYLCASSSPGTRVATNEKLFFGSGTQLSVL.

The V call is TRBV5-4, the J call TRBJ2-3, with 9 bases aligning to TRBD2. This CDR3 is built from 18 residues. The junction had 15 bases not matched to a gene; V was cut back by 4 bases and J by 3 bases. Per germline, CDR1 SGHNT and CDR2 YYREEE (reference sequence). CDR3 residues: CASSPVTLGGGATDTQYF. As DNA, the CDR3 is TGTGCCAGCAGCCCCGTGACCCTCGGCGGGGGGGCAACAGATACGCAGTATTTT.

The rearrangement links TRBV3-1 (or the pseudogene TRBV3-2) to TRBJ2-1; D uncertain. This CDR3 has 13 amino acids. Germline V gene data show CDR1 as LGHDT and CDR2 as YNNKEL (reference sequence). V was shortened by 0 bases and J by 9 bases, with 9 bases between the two germline ends. The CDR3 bases are TGTGCCAGCAGCCAAGAGGAGCGCCTTGAGCAGTTCTTC. Translating gives CASSQEERLEQFF.